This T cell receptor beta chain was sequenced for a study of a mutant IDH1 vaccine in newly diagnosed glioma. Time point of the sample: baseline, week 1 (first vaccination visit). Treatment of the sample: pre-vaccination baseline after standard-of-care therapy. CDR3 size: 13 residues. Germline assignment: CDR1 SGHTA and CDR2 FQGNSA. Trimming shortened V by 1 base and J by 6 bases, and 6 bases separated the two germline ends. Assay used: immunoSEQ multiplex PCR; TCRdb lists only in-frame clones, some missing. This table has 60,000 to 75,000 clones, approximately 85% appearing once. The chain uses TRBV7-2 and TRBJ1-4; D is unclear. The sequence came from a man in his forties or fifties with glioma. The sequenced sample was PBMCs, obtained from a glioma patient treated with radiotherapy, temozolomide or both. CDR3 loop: CASSLVGDEKLFF. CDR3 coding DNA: TGTGCCAGCAGCTTAGTAGGCGATGAAAAACTGTTTTTT.